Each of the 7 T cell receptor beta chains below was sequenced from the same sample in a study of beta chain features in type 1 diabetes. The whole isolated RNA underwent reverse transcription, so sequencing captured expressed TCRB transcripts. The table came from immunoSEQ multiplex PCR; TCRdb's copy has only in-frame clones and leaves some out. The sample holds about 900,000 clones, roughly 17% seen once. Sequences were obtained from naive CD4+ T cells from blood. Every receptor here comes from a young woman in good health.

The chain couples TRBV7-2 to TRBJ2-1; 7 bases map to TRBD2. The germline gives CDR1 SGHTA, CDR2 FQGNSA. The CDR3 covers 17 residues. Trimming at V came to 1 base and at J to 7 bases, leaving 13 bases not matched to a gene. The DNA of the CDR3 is TGTGCCAGCAGCTTAGTTTGGGCGGGAGTGGTGGCAAATGAGCAGTTCTTC. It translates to CASSLVWAGVVANEQFF.

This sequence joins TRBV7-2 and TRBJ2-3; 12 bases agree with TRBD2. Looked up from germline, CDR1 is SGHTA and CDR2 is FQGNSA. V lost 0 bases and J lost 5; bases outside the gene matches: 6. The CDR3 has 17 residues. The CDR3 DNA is TGTGCCAGCAGCTTAGCTCCGGGACTAGCGGGCATAGATACGCAGTATTTT. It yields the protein CASSLAPGLAGIDTQYF.

In nucleotides, the CDR3 is TGTGCCAGCAGCGTAGGTGCAGGGTCGGGATCCACTGAAGCTTTCTTT. It yields the protein CASSVGAGSGSTEAFF. The chain recombines TRBV9 with TRBJ1-1; tentative D call: TRBD1 (5 bases). Germline CDR1 and CDR2: SGDLS and YYNGEE. Between the trimmed V and J ends, which lost 0 bases and 4 bases, there was a span of 16 bases. The CDR3 extends over 16 amino acids.

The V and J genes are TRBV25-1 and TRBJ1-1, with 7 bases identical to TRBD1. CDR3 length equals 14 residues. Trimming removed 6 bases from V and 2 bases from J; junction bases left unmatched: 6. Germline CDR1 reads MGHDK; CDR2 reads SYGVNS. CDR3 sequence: CASSDGTENTEAFF. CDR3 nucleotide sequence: TGTGCCAGCAGCGATGGGACAGAAAACACTGAAGCTTTCTTT.

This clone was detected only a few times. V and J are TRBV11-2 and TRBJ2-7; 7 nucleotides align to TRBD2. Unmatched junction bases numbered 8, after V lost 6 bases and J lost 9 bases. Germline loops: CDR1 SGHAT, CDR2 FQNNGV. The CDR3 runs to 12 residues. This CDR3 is CASRWEGQVQYF. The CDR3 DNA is TGTGCCAGCAGGTGGGAGGGTCAGGTGCAGTACTTC.

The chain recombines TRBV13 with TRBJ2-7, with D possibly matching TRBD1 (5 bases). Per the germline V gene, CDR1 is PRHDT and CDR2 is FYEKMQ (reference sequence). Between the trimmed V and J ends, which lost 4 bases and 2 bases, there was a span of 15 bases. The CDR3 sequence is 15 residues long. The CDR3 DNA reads TGTGCCAGCAGCTCGGCCGAGGAAGGGGCCTACGAGCAGTACTTC. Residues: CASSSAEEGAYEQYF.

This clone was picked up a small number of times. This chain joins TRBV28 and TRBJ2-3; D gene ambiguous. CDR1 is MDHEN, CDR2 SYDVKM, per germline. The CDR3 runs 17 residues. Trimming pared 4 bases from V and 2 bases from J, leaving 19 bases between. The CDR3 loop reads CASSSPAPGPDTDTQYF. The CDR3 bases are TGTGCCAGCAGTTCCCCGGCCCCCGGTCCAGACACAGATACGCAGTATTTT.